The 18 T cell receptor beta chains in this list originate from one sample, sequenced in a study of blood T cell repertoires in COVID-19. Sequencing was performed with immunoSEQ multiplex PCR; in TCRdb, only in-frame clones are kept and a portion is missing. The sample gives approximately 170,000 clones, around 82% of which show up once; roughly 1.3% is in the top ten. The material sequenced was peripheral blood. The receptor set was obtained from a man in his sixties who had recovered from COVID-19.

CDR3 in amino acids: CASSLERGRETQYF. CDR3 DNA sequence: TGTGCCAGCAGCTTAGAAAGGGGAAGGGAGACCCAGTACTTC. The V gene is TRBV7-8, the J gene TRBJ2-5; TRBD1 is a possible D gene (5 bases). Germline V gene lookup returns CDR1 SGHVS and CDR2 FQNEAQ. The V end lost 1 base, the J end lost 5 bases, and 11 bases lay between the germline ends. The CDR3 is 14 amino acids.

The rearrangement uses TRBV7-2 and TRBJ2-3, with TRBD2 matching 7 bases. V lost 5 bases and J lost 0; bases outside the gene matches: 8. The CDR3 totals 16 residues. Germline V gene data show CDR1 as SGHTA and CDR2 as FQGNSA. The CDR3 region has the DNA TGTGCCAGCAGCCTCGGACCAGCGGGGAGCACAGATACGCAGTATTTT. This sequence encodes CASSLGPAGSTDTQYF.

The gene calls are TRBV5-1 and TRBJ1-3; D not resolved. Germline values: CDR1 SGHRS, CDR2 YFSETQ. This CDR3 spans 14 amino acids. The V end lost 4 bases, the J end lost 0 bases, and 8 bases lay between the germline ends. CDR3 residues: CASSTAGSGNTIYF. CDR3 in DNA: TGCGCCAGCAGCACCGCAGGCTCTGGAAACACCATATATTTT.

The chain uses TRBV11-2 and TRBJ2-5; 9 nucleotides match TRBD1. The CDR3 has 15 amino acids. Trimming at V came to 5 bases and at J to 3 bases, leaving 7 bases not matched to a gene. Germline V CDR1 and CDR2: SGHAT, FQNNGV. The CDR3 DNA reads TGTGCCAGCAGCCCTTACAGGGGGCTAGAAGAGACCCAGTACTTC. It is translated as CASSPYRGLEETQYF.

The chain uses TRBV6-5 and TRBJ1-5, with D unresolved. The V gene lost 6 bases and the J gene lost 0 bases, with 12 bases spanning the gap. This CDR3 is 15 amino acids long. From germline, CDR1 is MNHEY and CDR2 SVGAGI. The CDR3 nucleotides read TGTGCCAGCAGCCGCACAGCTTATAGCAATCAGCCCCAGCATTTT. Translating gives CASSRTAYSNQPQHF.

V gene TRBV15 combines with J gene TRBJ1-2, with 7 nucleotides matching TRBD1. The CDR3 sequence is 17 residues long. Germline-derived CDR1 and CDR2 are LNHNV and YYDKDF (reference sequence). Germline trimming cut 1 base from V and 0 bases from J; bases unmatched to any gene: 8. In DNA form, the CDR3 reads TGTGCCACCAGCAGAGGACAGGGCCTAACTGCTAACTATGGCTACACCTTC. Translating it yields CATSRGQGLTANYGYTF.

Here the CDR3 reads CASSRQAGTGGEAFF. DNA of the CDR3: TGTGCCAGCAGCCGACAAGCCGGGACAGGGGGTGAAGCTTTCTTT. The J gene is TRBJ1-1, the V gene TRBV4-2, with 11 bases matching TRBD1. Looked up from germline, CDR1 is LGHNA and CDR2 is YNFKEQ. V was clipped by 4 bases and J by 7 bases; unmatched bases: 8. This CDR3 has 15 residues.

This clone was observed a few times. This rearrangement joins TRBV7-9 to TRBJ1-6; tentative D call: TRBD1 (6 bases). This CDR3 contains 20 residues. Germline loops: CDR1 SEHNR, CDR2 FQNEAQ (reference sequence). V was pared by 7 bases and J by 0 bases, with 25 bases between. The CDR3 DNA follows: TGTGCCAGCACCTCAATCACAGGGAAAAGAGGGAGCTCCTATAATTCACCCCTCCACTTT. Amino acids: CASTSITGKRGSSYNSPLHF.

For this clone: Additional DNA sequences in this sample encode the identical CDR3. The V gene is TRBV12-3 or TRBV12-4, the J gene TRBJ1-5; D remains ambiguous. V gave up 4 bases and J gave up 3 bases, with 7 bases separating them. The CDR3 runs to 13 residues. CDR3 DNA sequence: TGTGCCAGCAGTTCGGGTAACAATCAGCCCCAGCATTTT. As protein: CASSSGNNQPQHF.

This sequence joins TRBV5-5 and TRBJ2-2; TRBD1 aligns across 9 bases. V gave up 0 bases and J gave up 6 bases; unmatched junction bases: 6. CDR1 and CDR2 (germline): SGHKS, YYEKEE (reference sequence). The CDR3 spans 16 residues. CDR3 bases: TGTGCCAGCAGCTTGGATAGGACAGGGGCCGCCGGGGAGCTGTTTTTT. Encoded protein: CASSLDRTGAAGELFF.

The genes are TRBV5-4 and TRBJ2-3, with 8 bases matching TRBD2. The V and J ends lost 4 bases and 4 bases, in that order; junction bases with no gene match: 5. CDR3 size: 14 residues. From germline, CDR1 is SGHNT and CDR2 YYREEE (reference sequence). CDR3: CASSPGLDADTQYF. The CDR3 DNA reads TGTGCCAGCAGCCCGGGACTAGATGCAGATACGCAGTATTTT.

This clone was recorded once. The sample contains more than one DNA sequence encoding this CDR3. The chain carries TRBV3-1 (or the pseudogene TRBV3-2) and TRBJ1-2, with 7 bases identical to TRBD1. The CDR3 has 13 residues. Germline loops: CDR1 LGHDT, CDR2 YNNKEL (reference sequence). V shed 4 bases and J 4 bases; nucleotides not matched to a gene: 3. CDR3 residues: CASSRQGSYGYTF. In nucleotides, the CDR3 is TGTGCCAGCAGCCGACAGGGTAGCTATGGCTACACCTTC.

The V call is TRBV19, the J call TRBJ1-1; TRBD1 aligns across 9 bases. In germline, CDR1 is LNHDA, CDR2 SQIVND (reference sequence). V trimming: 5 bases; J trimming: 5 bases; junction bases outside the gene matches: 9. The CDR3 has 15 amino acids. CDR3 nucleotides: TGTGCCAGTAGTGTTCACAGGGGGCCGGAGACTGAAGCTTTCTTT. This translates into CASSVHRGPETEAFF.

The sample holds a few counts of this clone. The V gene is TRBV2, the J gene TRBJ1-1; TRBD1 matches 10 bases. Germline assignment: CDR1 SNHLY and CDR2 FYNNEI. The junction had 4 bases not matched to a gene; V was cut back by 4 bases and J by 5 bases. The CDR3 extends over 14 amino acids. The CDR3 is CASSVDRGQTEAFF. The CDR3, as DNA: TGTGCCAGCAGTGTTGACAGGGGGCAGACTGAAGCTTTCTTT.

The V and J genes are TRBV5-1 and TRBJ1-5; D might be TRBD1 (5 bases). Germline CDR1 and CDR2: SGHRS and YFSETQ. V dropped 3 bases and J dropped 6 bases, with 16 bases sitting between them. The CDR3 extends over 15 amino acids. CDR3 sequence: CASSSGPGVAQPQHF. CDR3 sequence (DNA): TGCGCCAGCAGCTCCGGCCCGGGGGTGGCTCAGCCCCAGCATTTT.

The chain links TRBV10-1 to TRBJ2-7; D uncertain. The CDR3 contains 15 residues. Germline V lookup: CDR1 WNHNN, CDR2 SYGVQD (reference sequence). The V end was cut by 4 bases, the J end by 2 bases, with 15 bases between. The CDR3, as DNA: TGCGCCAGCAGTGCCCGAACTAAAAAGACCTACGAGCAGTACTTC. Translated: CASSARTKKTYEQYF.

V and J are TRBV6-5 and TRBJ2-1; 7 nucleotides agree with TRBD1. Germline loops: CDR1 MNHEY, CDR2 SVGAGI. The CDR3 has 14 amino acids. Losses at the gene ends were 5 bases for V and 2 bases for J; bases not matched to a gene: 3. The CDR3 sequence: CASSPGQTYNEQFF. The CDR3 DNA follows: TGTGCCAGCAGTCCGGGACAGACCTACAATGAGCAGTTCTTC.

The genes are TRBV6-2 or TRBV6-3 and TRBJ2-3, with TRBD1 identical over 7 bases. V shed 6 bases and J 6 bases; nucleotides not matched to a gene: 15. This CDR3 spans 16 amino acids. CDR1 and CDR2 (germline): MNHEY, SVGEGT. In DNA, the CDR3 is TGTGCCAGCAGCTGGGCCTCCGGGACAGTCTCGGATACGCAGTATTTT. Amino acid sequence: CASSWASGTVSDTQYF.